The rows below give T cell receptor beta chains drawn from one sample of a study of technical replicates of blood from several donors. The repertoire was sequenced with immunoSEQ multiplex PCR; TCRdb's copy has only in-frame clones and lacks some. The table has 60,000 to 80,000 clones, roughly 90% seen once. The sequencing input was PBMCs. These TCRs come from a human donor in good health. Some clones in this sample may be carry-over from other donors' samples. The CDR3 runs from the conserved cysteine through the conserved F or W. Size tells how often a clone was seen (once, few, many) or the class of an expanded clone, and some rows leave it out.

V	size	CDR3
TRBV6-1	NA	CASGQVYEQYF
TRBV9	NA	CASSGSKTAAGELFF
TRBV5-4	NA	CASSFTTANTEAFF
TRBV6-1	NA	CASSESTGGGSYEQYF
TRBV7-2	NA	CASRPLEVGSYEQYF
TRBV6-5	NA	CASSSSLAGDYEQFF
TRBV10-3	NA	CAISESVSGRGRTDTQYF
TRBV4-3	NA	CASSQDVDYQETQYF
TRBV6-5	NA	CASSRVLGRNQPQHF
TRBV6-6	NA	CASSIGQGYEQYF
TRBV13	NA	CASSFVPGRSYNEQFF
TRBV18	NA	CASSPQLSVVGTEAFF
TRBV10-3	once	CAISSGSLNSPLHF
TRBV7-9	NA	CASSLVAGYGYTF
TRBV30	NA	CAWSVPGADEQYF
TRBV7-2	NA	CASSLRQEETQYF
TRBV7-9	once	CASSAWTANTGELFF
TRBV27	NA	CASSFRPNQFWPQHF
TRBV29-1	NA	CSVLLGTATEQYF
TRBV4-1	once	CASSQAVQAVGQFF
TRBV4-1	NA	CASSQDFPFYTEAFF
TRBV5-1	NA	CASSLWVEDTQYF
TRBV6-5	NA	CASSPPTGGNTEAFF
TRBV5-6	NA	CASSLFGVWGSYNSPLHF
TRBV4-1	NA	CASSREASGNTGELFF
TRBV6-5	NA	CASSPGGGNSPLHF
TRBV7-3	NA	CASGDGRGGTEAFF
TRBV4-1	NA	CASSQGLAGGQGNTQYF
TRBV10-3	once	CAISANFQGRGNTIYF
TRBV6-5	NA	CASSYAQGYTDTQYF
TRBV6-5	few	CASGRRGSTNEKLFF
TRBV2	NA	CASGRQGAKAFF
TRBV7-2	NA	CASSSGFKAYTGELFF
TRBV29-1	NA	CSVRQSQETQYF
TRBV7-9	few	CASSGTGDYNEQFF
TRBV5-6	NA	CASSFPGQVNNEQFF
TRBV7-2	NA	CASSSYTDTQYF
TRBV19	NA	CASSTSPDGGLITDTQYF
TRBV7-6	NA	CASSLGTGVTDTQYF
TRBV18	NA	CASSPGLAGPSQFF
TRBV7-9	NA	CASSLAQGRGGEQYF
TRBV4-3	NA	CASSQSGQDTEAFF
TRBV23-1	once	CASSPSVQFSNQPQHF
TRBV5-5	NA	CASSLAGLAYEQYF
TRBV27	NA	CASSLSRTSPERVHEQFF
TRBV5-6	NA	CASSIGLYTYEQYF
TRBV2	NA	CASKGQGETGELFF
TRBV6-5	NA	CASSYSPSGSSYEQYF
TRBV15	NA	CATSRDRGAYEQYF
TRBV6-5	NA	CASSYKQGAYGEQYF
TRBV6-1	NA	CASSEADTGELFF
TRBV7-2	NA	CASSLGPGGLYF
TRBV5-6	NA	CASSLDLTGTVGYTF
TRBV5-6	once	CASSRGTGDNSPLHF
TRBV25-1	NA	CASSELTSGRIETQYF